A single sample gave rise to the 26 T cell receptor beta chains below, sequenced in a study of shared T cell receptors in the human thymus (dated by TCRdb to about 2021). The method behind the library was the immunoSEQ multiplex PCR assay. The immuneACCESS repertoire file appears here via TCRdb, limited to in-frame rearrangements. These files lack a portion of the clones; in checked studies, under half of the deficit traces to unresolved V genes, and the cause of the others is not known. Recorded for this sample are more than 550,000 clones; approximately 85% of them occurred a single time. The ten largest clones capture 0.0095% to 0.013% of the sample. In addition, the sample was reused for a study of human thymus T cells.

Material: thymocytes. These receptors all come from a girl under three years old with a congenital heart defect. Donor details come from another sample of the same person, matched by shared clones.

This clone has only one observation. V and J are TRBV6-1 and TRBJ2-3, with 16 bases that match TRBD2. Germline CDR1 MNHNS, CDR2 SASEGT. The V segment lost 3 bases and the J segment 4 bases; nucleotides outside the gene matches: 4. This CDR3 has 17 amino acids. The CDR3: CASSDNGTSGGADTQYF. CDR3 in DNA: TGTGCCAGCAGTGACAACGGGACTAGCGGGGGGGCAGATACGCAGTATTTT.

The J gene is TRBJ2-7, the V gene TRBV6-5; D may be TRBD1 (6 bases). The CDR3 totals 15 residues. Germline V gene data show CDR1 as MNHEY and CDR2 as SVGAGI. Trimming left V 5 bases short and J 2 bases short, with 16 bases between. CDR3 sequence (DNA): TGTGCCAGCAGTGGGTGGTTGGGGGCCCCCTACGAGCAGTACTTC. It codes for CASSGWLGAPYEQYF.

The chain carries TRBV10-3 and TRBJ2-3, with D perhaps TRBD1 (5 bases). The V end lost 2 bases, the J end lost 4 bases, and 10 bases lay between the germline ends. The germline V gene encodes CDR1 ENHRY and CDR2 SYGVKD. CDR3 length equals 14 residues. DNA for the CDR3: TGTGCCATCAGTGAGCGACTGACAGCAGATACGCAGTATTTT. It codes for CAISERLTADTQYF.

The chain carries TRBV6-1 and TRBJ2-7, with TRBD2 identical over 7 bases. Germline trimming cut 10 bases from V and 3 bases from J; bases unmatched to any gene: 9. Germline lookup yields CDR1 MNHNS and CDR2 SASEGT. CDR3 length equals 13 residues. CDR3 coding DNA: TGTGCCACCAGACTGGGCGGGGGCTACGAGCAGTACTTC. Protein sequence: CATRLGGGYEQYF.

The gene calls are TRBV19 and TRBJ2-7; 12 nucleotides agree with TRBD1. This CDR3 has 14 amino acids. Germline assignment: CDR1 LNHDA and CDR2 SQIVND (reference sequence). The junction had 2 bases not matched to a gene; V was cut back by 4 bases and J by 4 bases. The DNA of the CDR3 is TGTGCCAGTAGTAAGGGACAGGGGGCGTACGAGCAGTACTTC. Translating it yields CASSKGQGAYEQYF. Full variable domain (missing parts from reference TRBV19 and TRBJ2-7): DGGITQSPKYLFRKEGQNVTLSCEQNLNHDAMYWYRQDPGQGLRLIYYSQIVNDFQKGDIAEGYSVSREKKESFPLTVTSAQKNPTAFYLCASSKGQGAYEQYFGPGTRLTVT.

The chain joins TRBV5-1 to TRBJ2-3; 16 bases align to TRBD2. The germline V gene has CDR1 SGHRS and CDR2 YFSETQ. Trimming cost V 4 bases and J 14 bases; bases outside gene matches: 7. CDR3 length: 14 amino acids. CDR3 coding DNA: TGCGCCAGCAGCACCGGGACTAGCGGGGGGGCCTGGTATTTT. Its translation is CASSTGTSGGAWYF.

The CDR3 sequence is CASGPGQPNTEAFF. The CDR3 DNA reads TGCGCCAGCGGACCCGGACAGCCGAACACTGAAGCTTTCTTT. The rearrangement uses TRBV5-1 and TRBJ1-1, with a weak D call TRBD1 (6 bases). The CDR3 has 14 amino acids. Germline CDR1 SGHRS, CDR2 YFSETQ. Trimming pared 7 bases from V and 1 base from J, leaving 14 bases between. The whole variable domain, remainder taken from reference TRBV5-1 and TRBJ1-1, is KAGVTQTPRYLIKTRGQQVTLSCSPISGHRSVSWYQQTPGQGLQFLFEYFSETQRNKGNFPGRFSGRQFSNSRSEMNVSTLELGDSALYLCASGPGQPNTEAFFGQGTRLTVV.

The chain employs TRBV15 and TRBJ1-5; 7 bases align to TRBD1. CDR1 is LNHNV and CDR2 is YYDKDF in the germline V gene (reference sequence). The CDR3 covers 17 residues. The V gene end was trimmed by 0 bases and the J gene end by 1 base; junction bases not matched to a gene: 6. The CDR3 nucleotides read TGTGCCACCAGCAGAGATTTGGCAGGGGGAAGCAATCAGCCCCAGCATTTT. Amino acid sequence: CATSRDLAGGSNQPQHF.

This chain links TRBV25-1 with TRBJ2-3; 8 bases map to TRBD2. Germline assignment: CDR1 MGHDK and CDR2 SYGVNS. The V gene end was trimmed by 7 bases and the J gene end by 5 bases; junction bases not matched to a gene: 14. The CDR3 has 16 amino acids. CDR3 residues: CASTYSAGAGVDTQYF. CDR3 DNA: TGTGCCAGCACTTACTCAGCGGGAGCGGGGGTAGATACGCAGTATTTT.

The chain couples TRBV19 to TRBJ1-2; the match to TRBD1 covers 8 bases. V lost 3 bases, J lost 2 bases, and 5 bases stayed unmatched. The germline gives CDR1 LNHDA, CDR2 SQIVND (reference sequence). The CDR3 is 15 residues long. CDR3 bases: TGTGCCAGTAGTATGGGCTGGACAGGGAACTATGGCTACACCTTC. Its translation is CASSMGWTGNYGYTF.

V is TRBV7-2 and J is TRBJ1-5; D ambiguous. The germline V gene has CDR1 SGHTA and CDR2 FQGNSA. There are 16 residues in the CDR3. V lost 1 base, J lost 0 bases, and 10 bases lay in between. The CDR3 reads CASSLGRVYSNQPQHF. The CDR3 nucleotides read TGTGCCAGCAGCTTAGGACGGGTATATAGCAATCAGCCCCAGCATTTT. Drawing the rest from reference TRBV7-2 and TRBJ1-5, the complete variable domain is GAGVSQSPSNKVTEKGKDVELRCDPISGHTALYWYRQSLGQGLEFLIYFQGNSAPDKSGLPSDRFSAERTGGSVSTLTIQRTQQEDSAVYLCASSLGRVYSNQPQHFGDGTRLSIL.

CDR3 sequence reads: CASSQNASEPGGYTF. CDR3 sequence (DNA): TGTGCCAGCAGCCAGAACGCTAGCGAACCAGGTGGCTACACCTTC. The rearrangement links TRBV7-2 to TRBJ1-2; D is unresolved. The CDR3 sequence is 15 residues long. V lost 5 bases, J lost 7 bases, and 20 bases lay in between. Germline assignment: CDR1 SGHTA and CDR2 FQGNSA.

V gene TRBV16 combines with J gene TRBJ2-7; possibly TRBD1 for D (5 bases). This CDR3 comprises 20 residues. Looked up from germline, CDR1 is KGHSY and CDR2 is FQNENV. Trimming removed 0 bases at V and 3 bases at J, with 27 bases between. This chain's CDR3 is CASSQSQSRATIGPYYEQYF. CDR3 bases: TGTGCCAGCAGCCAATCTCAGAGCAGGGCCACAATTGGTCCCTACTACGAGCAGTACTTC.

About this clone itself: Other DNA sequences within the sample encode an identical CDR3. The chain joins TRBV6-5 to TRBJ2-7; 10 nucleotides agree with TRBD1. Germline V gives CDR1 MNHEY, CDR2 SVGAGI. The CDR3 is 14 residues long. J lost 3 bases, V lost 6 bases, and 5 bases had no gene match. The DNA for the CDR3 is TGTGCCAGCAGCCCCGGGACAGGGGTCTACGAGCAGTACTTC. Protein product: CASSPGTGVYEQYF.

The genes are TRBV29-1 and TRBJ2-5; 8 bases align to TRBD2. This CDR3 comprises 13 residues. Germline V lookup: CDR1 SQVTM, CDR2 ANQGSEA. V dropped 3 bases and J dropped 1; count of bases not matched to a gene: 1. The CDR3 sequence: CSVDLAGQETQYF. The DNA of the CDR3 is TGCAGCGTTGATCTAGCGGGCCAAGAGACCCAGTACTTC.

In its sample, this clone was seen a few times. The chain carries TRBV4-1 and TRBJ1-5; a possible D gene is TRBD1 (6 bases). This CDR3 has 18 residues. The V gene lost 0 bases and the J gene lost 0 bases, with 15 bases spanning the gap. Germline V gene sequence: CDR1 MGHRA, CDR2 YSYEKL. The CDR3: CASSQDSRGAYSNQPQHF. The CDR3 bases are TGCGCCAGCAGCCAAGATAGTCGGGGGGCTTATAGCAATCAGCCCCAGCATTTT.

The CDR3 coding sequence is TGTGCCACCAGCAGGGGGACAGGGTTTAGATTGGAGACCCAGTACTTC. Amino acid sequence: CATSRGTGFRLETQYF. The V call is TRBV15, the J call TRBJ2-5; the match to TRBD1 covers 9 bases. The CDR3 is made up of 16 amino acids. From germline, CDR1 is LNHNV and CDR2 YYDKDF (reference sequence). V gave up 3 bases and J gave up 5 bases; unmatched junction bases: 10.

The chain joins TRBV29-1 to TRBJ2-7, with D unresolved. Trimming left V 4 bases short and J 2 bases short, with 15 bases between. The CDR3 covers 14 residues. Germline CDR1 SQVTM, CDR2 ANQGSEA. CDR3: CSVGGFPRAYEQYF. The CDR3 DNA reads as TGCAGCGTTGGTGGTTTCCCTAGAGCCTACGAGCAGTACTTC.

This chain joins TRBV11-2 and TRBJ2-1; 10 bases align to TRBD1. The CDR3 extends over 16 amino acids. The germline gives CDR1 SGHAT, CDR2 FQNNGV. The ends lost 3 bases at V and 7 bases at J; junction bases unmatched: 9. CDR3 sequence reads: CASSLNPGQGSNEQFF. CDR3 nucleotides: TGTGCCAGCAGCTTGAACCCGGGACAGGGGAGTAATGAGCAGTTCTTC.

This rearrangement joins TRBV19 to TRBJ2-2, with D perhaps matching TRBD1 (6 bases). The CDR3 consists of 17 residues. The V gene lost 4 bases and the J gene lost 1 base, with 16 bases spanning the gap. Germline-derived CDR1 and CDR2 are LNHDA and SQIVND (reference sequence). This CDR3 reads CASSTKQGPKNTGELFF. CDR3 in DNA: TGTGCCAGTAGTACTAAACAGGGACCAAAGAACACCGGGGAGCTGTTTTTT.

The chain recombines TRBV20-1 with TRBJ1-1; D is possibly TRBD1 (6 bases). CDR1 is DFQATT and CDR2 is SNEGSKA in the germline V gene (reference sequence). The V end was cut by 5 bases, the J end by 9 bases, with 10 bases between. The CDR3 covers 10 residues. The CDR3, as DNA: TGCAGTGCTGGACAGTTTAAAGCTTTCTTT. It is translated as CSAGQFKAFF.

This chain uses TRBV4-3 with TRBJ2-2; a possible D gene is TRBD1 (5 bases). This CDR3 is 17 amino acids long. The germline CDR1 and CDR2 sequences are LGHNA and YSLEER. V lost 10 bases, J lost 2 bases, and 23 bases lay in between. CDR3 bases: TGCGCCACCTCAAGGGGAAAAAATAGCTCAAACACCGGGGAGCTGTTTTTT. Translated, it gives CATSRGKNSSNTGELFF.

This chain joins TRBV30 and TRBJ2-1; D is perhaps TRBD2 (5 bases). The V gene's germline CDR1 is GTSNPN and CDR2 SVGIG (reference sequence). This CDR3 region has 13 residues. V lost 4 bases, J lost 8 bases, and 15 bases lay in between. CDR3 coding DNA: TGTGCCTGGATTAGAGCGGTCATCCATGAGCAGTTCTTC. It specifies CAWIRAVIHEQFF.

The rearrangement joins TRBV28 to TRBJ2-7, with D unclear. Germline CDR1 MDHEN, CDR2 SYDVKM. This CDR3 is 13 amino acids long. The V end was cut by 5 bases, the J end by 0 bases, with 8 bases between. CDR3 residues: CASSPPSSYEQYF. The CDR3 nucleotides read TGTGCCAGCAGTCCTCCGAGCTCCTACGAGCAGTACTTC.

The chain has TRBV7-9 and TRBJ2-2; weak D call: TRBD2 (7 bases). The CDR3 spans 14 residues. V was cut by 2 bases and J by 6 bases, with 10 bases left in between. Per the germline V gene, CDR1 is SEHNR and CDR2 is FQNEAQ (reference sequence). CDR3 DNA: TGTGCCAGCAGCTTAAGGGGGGGACCCGGGGAGCTGTTTTTT. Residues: CASSLRGGPGELFF.

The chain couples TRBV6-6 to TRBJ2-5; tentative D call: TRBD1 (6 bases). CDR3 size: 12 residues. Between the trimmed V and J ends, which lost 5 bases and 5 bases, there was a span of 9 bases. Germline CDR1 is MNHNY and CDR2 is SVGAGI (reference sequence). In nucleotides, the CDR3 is TGTGCCAGCAGTACCACAGGGGAGACCCAGTACTTC. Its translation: CASSTTGETQYF.